These T cell receptor beta chains were read from a single sample in a study of OX40 agonist ivuxolimab in advanced cancers. This table comes from immunoSEQ multiplex PCR, and its TCRdb copy is limited to in-frame clones, with some not included. This table holds 55,000 to 65,000 clones, around 84% found once. The sequences come from CD4+ or CD8+ T cells sorted from blood, collected in a trial of the OX40 agonist ivuxolimab. Source of these receptors: an adult with an advanced solid tumor such as melanoma, head and neck, liver or kidney cancer. Each CDR3 is given with its conserved first and last residue. The D gene is left open where the match is weak. Only part of the rows carry a size: once, few, many, or a class if the clone is expanded.

cdr3_length,v_call,j_call,clone_size,d_call,cdr3_nt,cdr3_aa
17,TRBV19,TRBJ2-2,-,TRBD2,TGTGCCAGTAGAACGGTAGCGGGAGCTGGGGGCACCGGGGAGCTGTTTTTT,CASRTVAGAGGTGELFF
17,TRBV7-2,TRBJ2-1,-,TRBD1,TGTGCCAGCAGCTCCCCAAGCCGAGGGGGCGCGTACAATGAGCAGTTCTTC,CASSSPSRGGAYNEQFF
15,TRBV6-1,TRBJ2-3,-,-,TGTGCCAGCGGACCTGGGACGACCGGGACAGATACGCAGTATTTT,CASGPGTTGTDTQYF
15,TRBV18,TRBJ2-5,once,-,TGTGCCAGCTCTCCATTTAGCGAGTACCAAGAGACCCAGTACTTC,CASSPFSEYQETQYF
14,TRBV5-1,TRBJ2-2,-,-,TGCGCCAGCAGCTTGGATCGGGTCACCGGGGAGCTGTTTTTT,CASSLDRVTGELFF
10,TRBV28,TRBJ2-1,once,-,TGTGCCAGCAGCCGGGGGGAGCAGTTCTTC,CASSRGEQFF
16,TRBV5-4,TRBJ2-7,-,TRBD1,TGTGCCAGCAGCTTGGGTGGGGACAGGGGGTCCGGCGAGCAGTACTTC,CASSLGGDRGSGEQYF
13,TRBV28,TRBJ1-2,few,-,TGTGCCAGCAGTTTTGTTGGGAACTATGGCTACACCTTC,CASSFVGNYGYTF
14,TRBV10-3,TRBJ2-1,-,TRBD2,TGTGCCATCAGGACTAGCGGGGAAGACAATGAGCAGTTCTTC,CAIRTSGEDNEQFF
13,TRBV9,TRBJ2-7,few,TRBD1,TGTGCCAGCAGCGGGACAGGGTGGGACGAGCAGTACTTC,CASSGTGWDEQYF
13,TRBV19,TRBJ2-2,-,-,TGTGCCAGTAGAAGCCTGAACACCGGGGAGCTGTTTTTT,CASRSLNTGELFF
14,TRBV6-1,TRBJ1-5,-,-,TGTGCCAGCAGTGACCCATATAGCAATCAGCCCCAGCATTTT,CASSDPYSNQPQHF
14,TRBV7-2,TRBJ1-1,-,-,TGTGCCAGCAGCTTAGTTGGCAGGTCCACTGAAGCTTTCTTT,CASSLVGRSTEAFF
15,TRBV7-2,TRBJ1-2,-,-,TGTGCCAGCAGCCCCCCGACAGGTCGGGGCTATGGCTACACCTTC,CASSPPTGRGYGYTF
16,TRBV7-9,TRBJ2-7,-,-,TGTGCCAGCAGCTTAAGTGTGGCTTCGGGGTGGGTCGAGCAGTACTTC,CASSLSVASGWVEQYF
15,TRBV27,TRBJ1-1,-,TRBD1,TGTGCCAGCAGTTTAAGGGGACAGGGGAACACTGAAGCTTTCTTT,CASSLRGQGNTEAFF
12,TRBV15,TRBJ2-3,-,-,TGTGCCACCAGCAGAGGCACAGATACGCAGTATTTT,CATSRGTDTQYF
14,TRBV27,TRBJ2-7,-,TRBD1,TGTGCCAGCAGTGCGTTACAGGGGGCCTACGAGCAGTACTTC,CASSALQGAYEQYF
14,TRBV5-5,TRBJ1-5,-,-,TGTGCCAGCAGCTTGGACGGGGGAAGGCAGCCCCAGCATTTT,CASSLDGGRQPQHF
15,TRBV7-9,TRBJ2-7,-,TRBD2,TGTGCCAGCAGCTCATCGGGGGGGGCGTCCTACGAGCAGTACTTC,CASSSSGGASYEQYF
15,TRBV4-2,TRBJ1-2,-,TRBD1,TGTGCCAGCAGCCAAGCAGACAGGGGAAACTATGGCTACACCTTC,CASSQADRGNYGYTF
14,TRBV5-6,TRBJ2-3,once,TRBD1,TGTGCCAGCAGCTCTGGACAGGGCACAGATACGCAGTATTTT,CASSSGQGTDTQYF
14,TRBV6-1,TRBJ1-3,-,TRBD1,TGTGCCAGCAGTACAGGGGCCTCTGGAAACACCATATATTTT,CASSTGASGNTIYF
16,TRBV7-3,TRBJ2-2,-,TRBD2,TGTGCCAGCAGCCGAGGGGGTAGCGGGAGCGCTGGGGAGCTGTTTTTT,CASSRGGSGSAGELFF
17,TRBV18,TRBJ1-3,-,-,TGTGCCAGTTCACCACGTAGGACTCAATTCTCTGGAAACACCATATATTTT,CASSPRRTQFSGNTIYF
14,TRBV6-6,TRBJ2-3,-,TRBD1,TGTGCCAGCAGTGGGACAGGGTACGGAAATACGCAGTATTTT,CASSGTGYGNTQYF